The 6 T cell receptor beta chains below all came from one sample that was sequenced in a study of human T cells and chemical hapten exposure. Via MiXCR, TCRdb re-called the RACE reads, giving one row per CDR3 protein. This table holds 95,000 or so distinct CDR3 sequences, approximately 10% found once. Time point meaning: patch test 1, 2 weeks after DPC sensitization. Treatment meaning: therapeutic diphenylcyclopropenone sensitization with weekly scalp DPC. This specimen consisted of whole blood, obtained in connection with sensitization to the hapten diphenylcyclopropenone (DPC). Every receptor here comes from a middle-aged man with alopecia areata. Some clones in this sample may be carry-over from other donors' samples.

This clonotype was counted only a few times. The rearrangement links TRBV6-2 or TRBV6-3 to TRBJ2-7; D uncertain. In germline, CDR1 is MNHEY, CDR2 SVGEGT. CDR3 size: 12 residues. V shed 6 bases and J shed 0 bases, with 6 bases lying between them. Written as DNA, the CDR3 is TGTGCCAGCAGCCAAACCTCCTACGAGCAGTACGTC. Amino acids: CASSQTSYEQYV.

The V gene is TRBV6-5, the J gene TRBJ2-3, with D tentatively TRBD1 (5 bases). With 8 bases removed from V and 3 bases from J, the gap between germline ends came to 9 bases. This CDR3 region has 12 residues. The germline V gene has CDR1 MNHEY and CDR2 SVGAGI. The CDR3 reads CASQGRTDTQYF. CDR3 bases: TGTGCCAGCCAGGGTAGGACAGATACGCAGTATTTT.

In DNA, the CDR3 is TGTGCCAGCAGTTCGGGGGTTACTCAGCCCCAGCATTTT. Translation gives CASSSGVTQPQHF. The gene calls are TRBV28 and TRBJ1-5; perhaps TRBD1 as D (5 bases). CDR1 and CDR2 (germline): MDHEN, SYDVKM. Trimming pared 4 bases from V and 6 bases from J, leaving 10 bases between. CDR3 length equals 13 residues.

In its sample, this clonotype was seen a few times. The CDR3 DNA is TGTGCCAGCAGCTGGACGGGCGAAGATACGCAGTATTTT. It encodes CASSWTGEDTQYF. The V call is TRBV5-4, the J call TRBJ2-3; D is unresolved. The CDR3 has 13 amino acids. CDR1 and CDR2 (germline): SGHNT, YYREEE (reference sequence). V was pared by 3 bases and J by 5 bases, with 10 bases between.

The V and J genes are TRBV7-2 and TRBJ2-3, with unresolved D. V lost 2 bases and J 2 bases, leaving 14 bases between the germline ends. The CDR3 has 16 amino acids. The germline gives CDR1 SGHTA, CDR2 FQGNSA. The DNA of the CDR3 is TGTGCCAGCAGCTTACAAGTCCCGGCCCTCACAGATACGCAGTATTTT. It specifies CASSLQVPALTDTQYF. Full variable domain (outside the CDR3, taken from reference TRBV7-2 and TRBJ2-3): GAGVSQSPSNKVTEKGKDVELRCDPISGHTALYWYRQSLGQGLEFLIYFQGNSAPDKSGLPSDRFSAERTGGSVSTLTIQRTQQEDSAVYLCASSLQVPALTDTQYFGPGTRLTVL.

This clonotype was seen many times. V gene TRBV29-1 combines with J gene TRBJ1-1; D uncertain. V was trimmed by 4 bases and J by 1 base, leaving 10 bases between them. Germline V gene lookup returns CDR1 SQVTM and CDR2 ANQGSEA. CDR3 length equals 13 residues. The CDR3 region is CSVVWQPNTEAFF. DNA of the CDR3: TGCAGCGTTGTTTGGCAGCCGAACACTGAAGCTTTCTTT.